The 10 T cell receptor beta chains listed next were all sequenced from one sample in a study of spatial heterogeneity in lung cancer. The time point here: blood at routine non-recurrence follow-up after resection. TCRdb reprocessed the 5' RACE reads via MiXCR and lists one record per CDR3 protein. Of about 43,000 distinct CDR3 sequences in the sample, about 23% were seen once. The starting material was PBMCs, obtained at follow-up. The origin of the receptors is a female donor with early-stage non-small cell lung cancer.

In this sample, this clonotype turned up a few times. The V and J genes are TRBV5-1 and TRBJ1-2; TRBD1 agrees at 7 bases. From germline, CDR1 is SGHRS and CDR2 YFSETQ. This CDR3 contains 15 residues. Trimming removed 2 bases from V and 4 bases from J; junction bases left unmatched: 8. The CDR3 here is CASSFYRDRGYGYTF. The CDR3 nucleotides are TGCGCCAGCAGCTTTTACCGGGACAGAGGCTATGGCTACACCTTC.

This clonotype is deemed medium-sized. The chain employs TRBV7-9 and TRBJ1-1; maybe TRBD1 (5 bases). The length of the CDR3 is 13 residues. V shed 6 bases and J shed 4 bases, with 12 bases lying between them. The germline V gene has CDR1 SEHNR and CDR2 FQNEAQ (reference sequence). The CDR3 nucleotides are TGTGCCAGCAGAACCGGACAAGGCACTGAAGCTTTCTTT. Translation: CASRTGQGTEAFF.

This clonotype was found many times. The chain combines TRBV18 with TRBJ1-1; D gene uncertain. CDR1 KGHSH and CDR2 LQKENI come from the germline V gene. Trimming removed 2 bases from V and 1 base from J, with 5 bases in between. CDR3 size: 13 residues. The CDR3 coding sequence is TGTGCCAGCTCACCAAGGCAGAACACTGAAGCTTTCTTT. This sequence encodes CASSPRQNTEAFF.

This clonotype came up a few times. This chain connects TRBV20-1 to TRBJ1-2; no clear D gene. Trimming took off 1 base at V and 3 bases at J, with 15 bases between the two ends. In germline, CDR1 is DFQATT, CDR2 SNEGSKA (reference sequence). This CDR3 contains 15 residues. In nucleotides, the CDR3 is TGCAGTGCTAGAGTCACGGAACCTGGGGACTATGGCTACACCTTC. It yields the protein CSARVTEPGDYGYTF.

This clonotype was seen more than once but under ten times. This chain links TRBV7-9 with TRBJ1-1; D is undetermined. This CDR3 is built from 14 residues. Germline CDR1 and CDR2: SEHNR and FQNEAQ (reference sequence). V lost 1 base, J lost 1 base, and 7 bases lay in between. CDR3 in DNA: TGTGCCAGCAGCTTAGTGGAAGGGAACACTGAAGCTTTCTTT. Amino acids: CASSLVEGNTEAFF.

This clonotype was counted only a few times. This rearrangement joins TRBV23-1 to TRBJ2-5; 10 bases line up with TRBD2. TRBV23-1 is an ORF, and what it does is uncertain. The CDR3 has 19 residues. With V trimmed by 6 bases and J by 5 bases, 21 bases remained unmatched. The CDR3 DNA sequence: TGCGCCAGCAGCCCAGGGTCCCAGCGGGGGGGCGGTACTGAGGAGACCCAGTACTTC. Its translation: CASSPGSQRGGGTEETQYF.

A single count supports this clonotype. The rearrangement joins TRBV20-1 to TRBJ1-2, with D unclear. CDR1 is DFQATT and CDR2 is SNEGSKA in the germline V gene (reference sequence). The CDR3 has 15 amino acids. V lost 0 bases to trimming and J lost 0 bases, with 11 bases between them. The CDR3 loop is CSARDPAKPNYGYTF. CDR3 in DNA: TGCAGTGCTAGAGATCCGGCAAAACCTAACTATGGCTACACCTTC.

The J gene is TRBJ1-1, the V gene TRBV12-3 or TRBV12-4; tentative D call: TRBD1 (6 bases). V lost 5 bases, J lost 4 bases, and 17 bases lay in between. The CDR3 is made up of 15 amino acids. The CDR3, as DNA: TGTGCCAGCAGTACGCCCAAGACAGGAGGCACTGAAGCTTTCTTT. Residues: CASSTPKTGGTEAFF.

The chain recombines TRBV12-3 or TRBV12-4 with TRBJ1-1; D is ambiguous. V was cut by 8 bases and J by 7 bases, with 11 bases left in between. This CDR3 comprises 11 residues. The chain's CDR3 is CASCGVGEAFF. In DNA form, the CDR3 reads TGTGCCAGCTGTGGGGTGGGTGAAGCTTTCTTT.

The chain has TRBV7-2 and TRBJ2-4; D remains ambiguous. Looked up from germline, CDR1 is SGHTA and CDR2 is FQGNSA. The CDR3 contains 13 residues. V lost 4 bases to trimming and J lost 8 bases, with 12 bases between them. This CDR3 reads CASSSSDRYIQYF. CDR3 bases: TGTGCCAGCAGCTCTTCGGATAGGTACATTCAGTACTTC.